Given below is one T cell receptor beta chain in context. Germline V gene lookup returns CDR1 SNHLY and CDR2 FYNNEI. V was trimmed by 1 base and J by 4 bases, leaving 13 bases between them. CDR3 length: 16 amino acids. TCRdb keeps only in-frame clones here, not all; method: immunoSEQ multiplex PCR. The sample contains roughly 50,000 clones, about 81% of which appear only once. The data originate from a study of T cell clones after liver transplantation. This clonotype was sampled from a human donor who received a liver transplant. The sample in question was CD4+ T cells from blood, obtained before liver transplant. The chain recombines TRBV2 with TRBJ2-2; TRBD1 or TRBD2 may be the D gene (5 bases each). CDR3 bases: TGTGCCAGCAGTGAAGAAGCGCGTGGGGGCACCGGGGAGCTGTTTTTT. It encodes CASSEEARGGTGELFF.